These T cell receptor beta chains were read from a single sample in a study of vaccination and CD4 T cells after COVID-19. These receptors have no identified antigens. TCRdb itself ran the PCR reads through MiXCR, one entry per CDR3 protein. The data contain 15,000 to 20,000 distinct CDR3 sequences, roughly half of them singletons. Here the sequenced sample was CD4+ T cells from blood, cultured in vitro, taken before SARS-CoV-2 vaccination. The receptors here all came from a human donor who had recovered from COVID-19. The CDR3 runs from the conserved cysteine through the conserved F or W. A D gene is named only where the DNA matches it firmly. Clone size is not always given. Where it is, it says once, few, many or a class for expanded clones.

CDR3 protein	CDR3 DNA	D gene	clone size	J gene	V gene
CASKDRVITDTQYF	TGCGCCAGCAAGGACAGGGTTATCACAGATACGCAGTATTTT	TRBD1	-	TRBJ2-3	TRBV10-2
CASSIAQQETQYF	TGTGCCAGTAGTATCGCACAGCAAGAGACCCAGTACTTC	-	few	TRBJ2-5	TRBV19
CASSFIPSGGTDTQYF	TGTGCCAGCAGCTTTATCCCTAGCGGGGGCACAGATACGCAGTATTTT	TRBD2	few	TRBJ2-3	TRBV7-6
CSCSAPNSPLHF	TGCAGTTGTTCCGCGCCTAATTCACCCCTCCACTTT	-	few	TRBJ1-6	TRBV20-1
CASSLKRGIRTEAFF	TGTGCCAGCAGCTTAAAGCGGGGGATTAGGACTGAAGCTTTCTTT	-	-	TRBJ1-1	TRBV7-2
CASSYGTGVNTEAFF	TGTGCCAGCAGCTACGGGACAGGGGTGAACACTGAAGCTTTCTTT	TRBD1	few	TRBJ1-1	TRBV6-5
CASSPDLLNEQFF	TGTGCCAGCAGTCCCGACCTACTCAATGAGCAGTTCTTC	-	-	TRBJ2-1	TRBV2
CASSLPAGPSTDTQYF	TGTGCCAGCAGCTTGCCGGCGGGGCCTAGCACAGATACGCAGTATTTT	-	-	TRBJ2-3	TRBV5-4
CSVEDAGGNTEAFF	TGCAGCGTTGAAGACGCAGGGGGGAACACTGAAGCTTTCTTT	TRBD1	-	TRBJ1-1	TRBV29-1
CASSNSETQYF	TGTGCCAGCAGTAACTCTGAGACCCAGTACTTC	-	-	TRBJ2-5	TRBV2
CASSYGKWGGSYNEQFF	TGTGCCAGCAGTTACGGGAAATGGGGGGGATCCTACAATGAGCAGTTCTTC	TRBD2	few	TRBJ2-1	TRBV6-5
CASSIREVGLGELFF	TGTGCCAGTAGTATTCGAGAAGTTGGTTTGGGGGAGCTGTTTTTT	-	-	TRBJ2-2	TRBV19
CASSFASSTDTQYF	TGTGCCAGCAGTTTCGCTTCCTCCACAGATACGCAGTATTTT	-	-	TRBJ2-3	TRBV7-3
CASSITGTPGDTQYF	TGTGCCAGTAGTATAACCGGCACTCCGGGAGATACGCAGTATTTT	-	-	TRBJ2-3	TRBV19
CASSLVSGTGNKAFF	TGTGCCAGCAGCTTGGTATCCGGGACAGGGAATAAAGCTTTCTTT	TRBD1	-	TRBJ1-1	TRBV5-4
CASSLVGSYSGNTIYF	TGTGCCAGCAGCTTAGTAGGCAGTTACTCTGGAAACACCATATATTTT	-	-	TRBJ1-3	TRBV7-9
CATSTGQDRRPNTGELFF	TGTGCCACCAGCACGGGCCAAGACAGAAGACCGAACACCGGGGAGCTGTTTTTT	-	-	TRBJ2-2	TRBV15
CASSDPGDYDTEAFF	TGTGCCAGTAGTGATCCAGGGGATTATGACACTGAAGCTTTCTTT	-	-	TRBJ1-1	TRBV19
CASTDRGGAAEAFF	TGTGCCAGCACCGACCGGGGGGGGGCGGCTGAAGCTTTCTTT	-	-	TRBJ1-1	TRBV12-3/TRBV12-4
CASSLGGTYEQYF	TGTGCCAGCAGTTTGGGAGGGACCTACGAGCAGTACTTC	TRBD2	-	TRBJ2-7	TRBV28
CASSMPRTGGINTEAFF	TGTGCCAGTAGTATGCCCCGGACAGGGGGAATTAACACTGAAGCTTTCTTT	TRBD1	-	TRBJ1-1	TRBV19
CASSYAIPGQGTPEAFF	TGTGCCAGCAGTTACGCAATCCCGGGACAGGGGACCCCTGAAGCTTTCTTT	TRBD1	-	TRBJ1-1	TRBV6-2/TRBV6-3
CASTYLEAFF	TGTGCCAGCACCTACCTTGAAGCTTTCTTT	-	-	TRBJ1-1	TRBV28
CASSQDNRNQPQHF	TGTGCCAGCAGCCAAGATAACCGAAATCAGCCCCAGCATTTT	-	-	TRBJ1-5	TRBV4-2
CASSPMVRQGYGYTF	TGCGCCAGCAGCCCGATGGTCCGACAGGGATATGGCTACACCTTC	TRBD1	-	TRBJ1-2	TRBV7-2
CASSGVGTANTGELFF	TGTGCCAGCAGCGGTGTCGGGACAGCGAACACCGGGGAGCTGTTTTTT	TRBD1	few	TRBJ2-2	TRBV7-2
CASSQEGDSSPLHF	TGTGCCAGCAGCCAAGAGGGGGATTCTTCACCCCTCCACTTT	-	-	TRBJ1-6	TRBV4-2
CASSSGTSGSPPYF	TGTGCCAGCAGCTCCGGGACTAGCGGGAGTCCTCCGTATTTT	TRBD2	-	TRBJ2-3	TRBV11-2